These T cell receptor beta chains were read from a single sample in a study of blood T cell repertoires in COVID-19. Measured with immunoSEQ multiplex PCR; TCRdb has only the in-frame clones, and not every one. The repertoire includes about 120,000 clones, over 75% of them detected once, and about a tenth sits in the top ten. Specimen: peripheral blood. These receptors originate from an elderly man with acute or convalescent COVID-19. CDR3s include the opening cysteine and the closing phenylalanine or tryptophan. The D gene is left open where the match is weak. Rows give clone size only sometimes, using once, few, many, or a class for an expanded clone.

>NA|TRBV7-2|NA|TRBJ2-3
TGTGCCAGCAGCCCCCCGGGATCCTCTAGCACAGATACGCAGTATTTT
CASSPPGSSSTDTQYF
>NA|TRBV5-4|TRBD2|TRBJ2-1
TGTGCCAGCAAACCGTCCCTAGCGGAAAAACCGGACAATGAGCAGTTCTTC
CASKPSLAEKPDNEQFF
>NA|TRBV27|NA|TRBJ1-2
TGTGCCAGCAGTTCGGAGGGGACCGCTAACTATGGCTACACCTTC
CASSSEGTANYGYTF
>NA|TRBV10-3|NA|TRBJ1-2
TGTGCCATCAGTGAGGGGCAGGGGTACTATGGCTACACCTTC
CAISEGQGYYGYTF
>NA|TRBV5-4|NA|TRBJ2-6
TGTGCCAGCAGCTTTTCGAGGGCGGACGGGGCCAACGTCCTGACTTTC
CASSFSRADGANVLTF
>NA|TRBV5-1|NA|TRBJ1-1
TGCGCCAGCAGCTTGGGGACACTCGACACTGAAGCTTTCTTT
CASSLGTLDTEAFF
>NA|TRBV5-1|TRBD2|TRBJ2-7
TGCGCCAGCAGCCCCAGCGGGGCTAGCTCCTACGAGCAGTACTTC
CASSPSGASSYEQYF
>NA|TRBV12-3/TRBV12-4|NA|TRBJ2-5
TGTGCCAGCAGGGGCCGAGGGGAGACCCAGTACTTC
CASRGRGETQYF
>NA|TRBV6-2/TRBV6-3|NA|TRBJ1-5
TGTGCCAGCAGTTACGACCCCAGACTCTATAGCAATCAGCCCCAGCATTTT
CASSYDPRLYSNQPQHF
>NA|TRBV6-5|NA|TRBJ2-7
TGTGCCAGCAGTTACAAACTGTCCTACGAGCAGTACTTC
CASSYKLSYEQYF
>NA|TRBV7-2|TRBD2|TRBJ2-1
TGTGCCAGCAGCTCCCCACCGGGACTAGCGGGAGCCCGTGAGCAGTTCTTC
CASSSPPGLAGAREQFF
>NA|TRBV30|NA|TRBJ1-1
TGTGCCTGGAGGGAGACAGACACTGAAGCTTTCTTT
CAWRETDTEAFF
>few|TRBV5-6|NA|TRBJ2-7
TGTGCCAGCAGCTTCACTCTCTACGAGCAGTACTTC
CASSFTLYEQYF
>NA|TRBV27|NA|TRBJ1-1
TGTGCCAGCAGTTTAGGGGGCTTGAACACTGAAGCTTTCTTT
CASSLGGLNTEAFF
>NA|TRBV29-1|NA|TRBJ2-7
TGCAGCGTTGCAGGCGGGACAGTCATAACCTACGAGCAGTACTTC
CSVAGGTVITYEQYF
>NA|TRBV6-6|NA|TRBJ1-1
TGTGCCAGCAGACTGAGGATCCCTGAAGCTTTCTTT
CASRLRIPEAFF
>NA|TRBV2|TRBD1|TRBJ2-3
TGTGCCAGCAGTATTCAACAGGGGAGCACAGATACGCAGTATTTT
CASSIQQGSTDTQYF
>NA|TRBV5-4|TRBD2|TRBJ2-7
TGTGCCAGCAGCGGACCGGGACTAGCGGGAGTGGGAGAGCAGTACTTC
CASSGPGLAGVGEQYF
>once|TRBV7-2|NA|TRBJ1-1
TGTGCCAGCAGCCTGACAGGAAGTGGCACTGAAGCTTTCTTT
CASSLTGSGTEAFF
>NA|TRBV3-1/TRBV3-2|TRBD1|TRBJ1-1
TGTGCCAGCAGCCCCCTTGGGACAGGGGGAACTGAAGCTTTCTTT
CASSPLGTGGTEAFF
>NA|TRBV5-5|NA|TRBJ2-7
TGTGCCAGCAGCTCAGCCCCGGGCTACGAGCAGTACTTC
CASSSAPGYEQYF
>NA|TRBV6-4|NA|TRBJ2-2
TGTGCCAGCACCAAAGAAATCGGCACCGGGGAGCTGTTTTTT
CASTKEIGTGELFF
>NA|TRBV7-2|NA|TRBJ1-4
TGTGCCAGCAGCCCACTGTGGTCGGAGAAAATGGAAAAACTGTTTTTT
CASSPLWSEKMEKLFF
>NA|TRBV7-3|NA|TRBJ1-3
TGTGCCAGCAGCTTGACAGGAACTGGAAACACCATATATTTT
CASSLTGTGNTIYF
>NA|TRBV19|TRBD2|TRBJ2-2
TGTGCCAGTCTCGGACTAGGGAGTTGGACCGGGGAGCTGTTTTTT
CASLGLGSWTGELFF
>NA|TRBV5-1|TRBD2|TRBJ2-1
TGCGCCAGCAGCTTGGGGACTAGCGGGAGGGCCTTTCCAGTCAATGAGCAGTTCTTC
CASSLGTSGRAFPVNEQFF
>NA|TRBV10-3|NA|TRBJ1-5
TGTGCCATCAGTGCCCAAGCATTTCAGCCCCAGCATTTT
CAISAQAFQPQHF
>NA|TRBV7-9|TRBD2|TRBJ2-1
TGTGCCAGCAGCTTAGGGGGGACGGCTACTAGCGGGAGCTACAATGAGCAGTTCTTC
CASSLGGTATSGSYNEQFF
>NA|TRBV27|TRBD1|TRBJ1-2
TGTGCCAGCAGCTGGGGACAGGGCAACTATGGCTACACCTTC
CASSWGQGNYGYTF
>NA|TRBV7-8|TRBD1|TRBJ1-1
TGTGCCAGCCAAATGGAAGGGGGCAGGTTGAACACTGAAGCTTTCTTT
CASQMEGGRLNTEAFF
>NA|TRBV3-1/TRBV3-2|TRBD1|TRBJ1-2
TGTGCCAGCAGCCACGCGCAGGGGGCTGGGTATGGCTACACCTTC
CASSHAQGAGYGYTF
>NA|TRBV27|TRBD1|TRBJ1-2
TGTGCCAGCAGTCGGGACAGGAACTATGGCTACACCTTC
CASSRDRNYGYTF
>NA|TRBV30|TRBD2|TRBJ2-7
TGTGCCTGGTCTAGCCGGGAGGGGCACGGCTACGAGCAGTACTTC
CAWSSREGHGYEQYF
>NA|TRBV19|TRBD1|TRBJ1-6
TGTGCCAGTAGTGGGACAGGACCTAATTCACCCCTCCACTTT
CASSGTGPNSPLHF
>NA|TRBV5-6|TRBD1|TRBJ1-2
TGTGCCAGCAGCTCAACAGGGGGCGCAGGGTATGGCTACACCTTC
CASSSTGGAGYGYTF
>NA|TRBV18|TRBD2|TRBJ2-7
TGTGCCAGCTCACCTTCAGTCCCGGGACTAGAAACCTACGAGCAGTACTTC
CASSPSVPGLETYEQYF
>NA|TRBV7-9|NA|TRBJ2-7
TGTGCCAGCAGCTTACACAGCGGACGGGGCTCCTACGAGCAGTACTTC
CASSLHSGRGSYEQYF
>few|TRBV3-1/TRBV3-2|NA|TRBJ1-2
TGTGCCAGCAGCCAAGGACATTCCCCCTATGGCTACACCTTC
CASSQGHSPYGYTF
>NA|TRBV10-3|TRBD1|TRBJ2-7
TGTGCCATCAGTGAGTCTGGGAGGGACAGGGGCTCCTACGAGCAGTACTTC
CAISESGRDRGSYEQYF
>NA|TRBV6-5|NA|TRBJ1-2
TGTGCCAGCAGTTACGTCGCGGGGGCGTCGGGTGGCTACACCTTC
CASSYVAGASGGYTF
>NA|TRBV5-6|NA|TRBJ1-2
TGTGCCAGCAGGAGACAAAGAAATGGCTACACCTTC
CASRRQRNGYTF
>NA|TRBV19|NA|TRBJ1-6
TGTGCCAGTAGTCCCGACAGGCCCTCACCCCTCCACTTT
CASSPDRPSPLHF
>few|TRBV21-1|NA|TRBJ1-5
TGTGCCACTAACTACAGGGGATCAAGCAATCAGCCCCAGCATTTT
CATNYRGSSNQPQHF